This T cell receptor beta chain was profiled in a study of T cell repertoires in cytomegalovirus infection. Overall study context: Indicated by public TCR beta signatures were CMV infection and matching HLA type.

TCRdb itself ran the reads through MiXCR, one entry per CDR3 protein. This sample yields roughly 920,000 distinct CDR3 sequences, of which approximately 31% are seen a single time; 11% to 15% belongs to the top ten. On this clonotype: Its antigen is not known.

The length of the CDR3 is 15 residues. The V gene lost 4 bases and the J gene lost 5 bases, with 17 bases spanning the gap. V and J are TRBV12-3 or TRBV12-4 and TRBJ1-1, with a weak D call TRBD1 (6 bases). The source was cultured CD8+ T cells from PBMCs, collected from culture after CMV antigen stimulation. This TCR was recovered from a human donor in good health (CMV status not recorded). Some clones in this sample may be carry-over from other donors' samples. The chain's CDR3 is CASSWPTGSETEAFF. The CDR3 nucleotides are TGTGCCAGCAGTTGGCCCACAGGGTCGGAAACTGAAGCTTTCTTT.